This T cell receptor beta chain originates from a study of blood T cell repertoires in COVID-19. Study context: In each case, the material was cDNA or gDNA derived from T cells, B-cell-depleted T cells, or PBMCs.

The CDR3 runs 14 residues. CDR1 is MDHEN and CDR2 is SYDVKM in the germline V gene. Trimming took 3 bases from V and 5 from J; bases not matched to a gene: 3. Measured with immunoSEQ multiplex PCR; TCRdb has only the in-frame clones, and not every one. Counted here are 200,000 or so clones, around 85% occurring once; the ten biggest clones make up roughly 2%. This receptor was obtained from a man between 65 and 85 years old with active or convalescent COVID-19. Sequencing was carried out using peripheral blood. The chain employs TRBV28 and TRBJ2-2; 7 bases agree with TRBD1. The CDR3 loop is CASSFPTGTGELFF. The CDR3, as DNA: TGTGCCAGCAGTTTTCCGACAGGGACCGGGGAGCTGTTTTTT. The full variable domain, its missing parts supplied by reference TRBV28 and TRBJ2-2, is DVKVTQSSRYLVKRTGEKVFLECVQDMDHENMFWYRQDPGLGLRLIYFSYDVKMKEKGDIPEGYSVSREKKERFSLILESASTNQTSMYLCASSFPTGTGELFFGEGSRLTVL.